Listed below are T cell receptor beta chains from one sample, sequenced in a study of cytomegalovirus exposure and HLA in healthy donors. Repertoires were generated with immunoSEQ multiplex PCR, while TCRdb's copy carries only in-frame clones and drops some. The table lists more than 90,000 clones, over 65% of them singletons, with around 0.76% in the top ten. Input material: PBMCs. The origin of the receptors is a woman aged 55-70 years in good health and CMV-seronegative. The CDR3 runs from the conserved cysteine through the conserved F or W. A D gene is named only where the DNA matches it firmly. The size field is filled for only some rows; it gives once, few, many or a size class.

.,TRBV4-1,few,TRBJ2-2,TGCGCCAGCAGCCTAGCAACTGGGGAGCTGTTTTTT,CASSLATGELFF
.,TRBV7-8,.,TRBJ1-2,TGTGCCAGCAGCACCGGAGGATTAAACTATGGCTACACCTTC,CASSTGGLNYGYTF
.,TRBV5-1,.,TRBJ2-1,TGCGCCAGCAGCTTGACTACCTACTACAATGAGCAGTTCTTC,CASSLTTYYNEQFF
.,TRBV4-3,few,TRBJ1-4,TGCGCCAGCAGCCAAGATTGGGCAGGGGTCAATGAAAAACTGTTTTTT,CASSQDWAGVNEKLFF
TRBD1,TRBV5-1,.,TRBJ1-4,TGCGCCAGCAGCCCTGGGACAGGAGCAACTAATGAAAAACTGTTTTTT,CASSPGTGATNEKLFF
TRBD1,TRBV19,.,TRBJ2-7,TGTGCCAGTAGTATTAAACAGGGGAACGAGCAGTACTTC,CASSIKQGNEQYF
.,TRBV5-1,.,TRBJ2-5,TGCGCCAGCAGCGAGCCTGGGGCCCAAGAGACCCAGTACTTC,CASSEPGAQETQYF
.,TRBV7-2,.,TRBJ1-5,TGTGCCAGCAGCTTAGATCGACAGCAGCCCCAGCATTTT,CASSLDRQQPQHF
.,TRBV6-1,.,TRBJ1-4,TGTGCCAGCAGAAGGATCAGGGGAAGTAGTGAAAAACTGTTTTTT,CASRRIRGSSEKLFF
.,TRBV6-5,.,TRBJ1-1,TGTGCCAGCAGTTACTTGGTAGGCAGGAAGAACACTGAAGCTTTCTTT,CASSYLVGRKNTEAFF
TRBD1,TRBV9,.,TRBJ1-2,TGTGCCAGCAGCCCACAGGGACAGGGGGCTAACTATGGCTACACCTTC,CASSPQGQGANYGYTF
.,TRBV10-3,.,TRBJ2-1,TGTGCCGCACAGGGATACAATGAGCAGTTCTTC,CAAQGYNEQFF
.,TRBV19,.,TRBJ2-7,TGTGCCAGTAGTCCAGGACAGAGCTACGAGCAGTACTTC,CASSPGQSYEQYF
TRBD1,TRBV7-2,.,TRBJ2-4,TGTGCCAGCAGCTTAGGAGGGACAGGGGCCAAAAACATTCAGTACTTC,CASSLGGTGAKNIQYF
TRBD2,TRBV2,.,TRBJ2-1,TGTGCCAGCAGGCGGACTAGCGGGAGCTACAATGAGCAGTTCTTC,CASRRTSGSYNEQFF
TRBD2,TRBV5-6,.,TRBJ2-2,TGTGCCAGCAGCTTGGAGGTGCTAGCGGGAGATAACACCGGGGAGCTGTTTTTT,CASSLEVLAGDNTGELFF
.,TRBV6-1,.,TRBJ2-1,TGTGCCAGCAGTGAAGTATGGGGGGGCTTCGGCTACAATGAGCAGTTCTTC,CASSEVWGGFGYNEQFF
.,TRBV29-1,few,TRBJ2-5,TGCAGCGTTGCCCCAGGGTTGTTGGAGACCCAGTACTTC,CSVAPGLLETQYF
.,TRBV19,.,TRBJ1-1,TGTGCCAGTAGTATAGATAGGGTACGGACTAGCGAAGCTTTCTTT,CASSIDRVRTSEAFF
.,TRBV5-1,.,TRBJ2-7,TGCGCCAGCAGCCCGACCCACAGCCTACCGTACGAGCAGTACTTC,CASSPTHSLPYEQYF
.,TRBV19,.,TRBJ2-7,TGTGCCAGTAGTAACCCCGGGGGGCAGGGTGCCTACGAGCAGTACTTC,CASSNPGGQGAYEQYF
TRBD1,TRBV10-3,.,TRBJ2-7,TGTGCCATCAGGGGACAGGGTAACGAGCAGTACTTC,CAIRGQGNEQYF
TRBD1,TRBV15,once,TRBJ1-4,TGTGCCACCAGGGGGACAGGGGTCGAAAAACTGTTTTTT,CATRGTGVEKLFF
.,TRBV25-1,.,TRBJ2-2,TGTGCCAGCAGTGCTCACAGGGACACCGGGGAGCTGTTTTTT,CASSAHRDTGELFF
.,TRBV5-1,.,TRBJ1-1,TGCGCCAGCAGCACTACAGGGAACACTGAAGCTTTCTTT,CASSTTGNTEAFF
.,TRBV7-2,.,TRBJ2-3,TGTGCCAGCAGCTTAGCAGCGGTCACAGATACGCAGTATTTT,CASSLAAVTDTQYF
.,TRBV4-1,.,TRBJ1-5,TGCGCCAGCAGCCAAGTGTACGGTGTTGAGCAGCCCCAGCATTTT,CASSQVYGVEQPQHF
TRBD1,TRBV9,.,TRBJ2-4,TGTGCCAGCAGCGCCTCCGGGACAGGGTACGACATTCAGTACTTC,CASSASGTGYDIQYF
.,TRBV30,.,TRBJ2-3,TGTGCCTGGAACACAGGGTTCAACACAGATACGCAGTATTTT,CAWNTGFNTDTQYF
.,TRBV6-5,.,TRBJ2-5,TGTGCCAGCAGTTACTCAATGCGAGAGACCCAGTACTTC,CASSYSMRETQYF
.,TRBV7-9,.,TRBJ2-7,TGTGCCGGGGAAATAACAGGGTTCTACGAGCAGTACTTC,CAGEITGFYEQYF
.,TRBV18,.,TRBJ1-2,TGTGCCAGCTCACCCACGCCGAGGGATTCCTATGGCTACACCTTC,CASSPTPRDSYGYTF
.,TRBV5-4,.,TRBJ2-5,TGTGCCAGCAGCTCCGTACTATCGGAGACCCAGTACTTC,CASSSVLSETQYF
.,TRBV30,.,TRBJ1-3,TGTGCCTGGAGTGCCTTCACGCGGATAGGAAACACCATATATTTT,CAWSAFTRIGNTIYF
TRBD1,TRBV28,.,TRBJ1-1,TGTGCCAGCAGTATAACAGGGGGGAGGGAAGCTTTCTTT,CASSITGGREAFF
.,TRBV29-1,.,TRBJ2-3,TGCAGCGTTGGGCCTCAGGGGGGAGATACGCAGTATTTT,CSVGPQGGDTQYF
.,TRBV15,.,TRBJ2-7,TGTGCCACCAGCCGAGCCCGGGACACCCGTTACGAGCAGTACTTC,CATSRARDTRYEQYF
.,TRBV5-6,.,TRBJ1-6,TGTGCCAGCAGCTTGGCCGGCGGTTCACCCCTCCACTTT,CASSLAGGSPLHF
TRBD1,TRBV5-6,.,TRBJ2-5,TGTGCCAGCAGCTCGACAGGGAAAATCCAAGAGACCCAGTACTTC,CASSSTGKIQETQYF
.,TRBV7-7,.,TRBJ1-2,TGTGCCAGCAGCTTAACTCAGGGAAGGAACTATGGCTACACCTTC,CASSLTQGRNYGYTF
.,TRBV7-9,.,TRBJ2-3,TGTTCCAGCAGCTCCTCTACAGATACGCAGTATTTT,CSSSSSTDTQYF
TRBD1,TRBV5-4,once,TRBJ1-1,TGTGCCAGCAGCTCGGGACAGGGAGTGTACACTGAAGCTTTCTTT,CASSSGQGVYTEAFF
.,TRBV6-9,.,TRBJ2-3,TGTGCCAGCAGTTATCTCCGGGAAAGGGATACGCAGTATTTT,CASSYLRERDTQYF
.,TRBV18,.,TRBJ1-4,TGTGCCAGCTCGTACAGGGCAACTAATGAAAAACTGTTTTTT,CASSYRATNEKLFF
TRBD1,TRBV27,.,TRBJ2-6,TGTGCCAGCACTGCCGGGACAGGGGGCCCTGGGGCCAACGTCCTGACTTTC,CASTAGTGGPGANVLTF
TRBD1,TRBV27,.,TRBJ2-7,TGTGCCAGCAGTTTAAGGCAGGGGGCGCTGGCCGAGCAGTACTTC,CASSLRQGALAEQYF
.,TRBV5-1,.,TRBJ2-3,TGCGCCAGCAGCTTGGGAGGCGGCTGGGGCACAGATACGCAGTATTTT,CASSLGGGWGTDTQYF
.,TRBV19,.,TRBJ1-1,TGTGCCAGTAGTCCAGGCGTGAACACTGAAGCTTTCTTT,CASSPGVNTEAFF
.,TRBV7-2,.,TRBJ1-2,TGTGCCAGCTTAACCTCGAGATATGGCTACACCTTC,CASLTSRYGYTF
.,TRBV27,.,TRBJ2-3,TGTGCCAGCAGTCTCTGGACAGATACAGATACGCAGTATTTT,CASSLWTDTDTQYF
TRBD1,TRBV6-1,.,TRBJ2-2,TGTGCCGGCACTCCGGGACAGCACACCGGGGAGCTGTTTTTT,CAGTPGQHTGELFF
TRBD2,TRBV6-1,few,TRBJ2-3,TGTGCCAGCATGAGCGGGGTAGGCTCAGATACGCAGTATTTT,CASMSGVGSDTQYF
TRBD1,TRBV5-4,.,TRBJ1-2,TGTGCCAGCAGCTTCGGACAGGGAAGGGGGAACTATGGCTACACCTTC,CASSFGQGRGNYGYTF
.,TRBV5-1,.,TRBJ1-1,TGCGCCAGCAGCTTGGGCAGCACTGAAGCTTTCTTT,CASSLGSTEAFF
TRBD1,TRBV28,few,TRBJ1-2,TGTGCCAGCAGTTTATCGGACAGGGGCTATGGCTACACCTTC,CASSLSDRGYGYTF
.,TRBV19,.,TRBJ1-5,TGTGCCAGTAGTATAGGTCGGGAGGGGACCAGGCCCCAGCATTTT,CASSIGREGTRPQHF
.,TRBV27,.,TRBJ1-4,TGTGCCAGCAGTTTTGGGGGCCGTAATGAAAAACTGTTTTTT,CASSFGGRNEKLFF
.,TRBV27,.,TRBJ1-2,TGTGCCAGCAGTTTAACGTCAACTGGTGGCTACACCTTC,CASSLTSTGGYTF
TRBD2,TRBV28,.,TRBJ2-3,TGTGCCAGCAGTTTGGGAGGGGCGGGGGATACGCAGTATTTT,CASSLGGAGDTQYF
TRBD1,TRBV29-1,.,TRBJ2-7,TGCAGCGCGGAGGGACAGGGGAACTACGAGCAGTACTTC,CSAEGQGNYEQYF